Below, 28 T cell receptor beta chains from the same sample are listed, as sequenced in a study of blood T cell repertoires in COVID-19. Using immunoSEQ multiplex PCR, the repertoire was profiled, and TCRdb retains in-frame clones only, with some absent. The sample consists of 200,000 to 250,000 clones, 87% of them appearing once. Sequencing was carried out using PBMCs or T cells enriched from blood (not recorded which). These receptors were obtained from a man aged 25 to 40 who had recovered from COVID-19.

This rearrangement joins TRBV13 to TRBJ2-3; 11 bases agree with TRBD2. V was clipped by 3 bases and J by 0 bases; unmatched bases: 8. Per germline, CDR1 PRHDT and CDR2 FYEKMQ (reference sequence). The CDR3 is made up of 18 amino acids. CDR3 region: CASSFRPRLAGSTDTQYF. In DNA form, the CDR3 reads TGTGCCAGCAGCTTTAGACCACGACTAGCGGGAAGCACAGATACGCAGTATTTT.

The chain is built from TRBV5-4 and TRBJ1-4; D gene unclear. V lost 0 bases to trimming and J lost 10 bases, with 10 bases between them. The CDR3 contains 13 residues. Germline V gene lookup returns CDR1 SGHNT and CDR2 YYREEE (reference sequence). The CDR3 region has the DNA TGTGCCAGCAGCTTGGGAGCAGGTCGAAAACTGTTTTTT. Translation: CASSLGAGRKLFF.

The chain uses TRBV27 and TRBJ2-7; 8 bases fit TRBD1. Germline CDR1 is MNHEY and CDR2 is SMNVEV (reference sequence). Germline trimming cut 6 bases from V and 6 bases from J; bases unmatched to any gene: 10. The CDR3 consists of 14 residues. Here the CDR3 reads CASRRINRGSEQYF. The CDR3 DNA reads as TGTGCCAGCAGGAGGATCAACAGGGGGAGCGAGCAGTACTTC.

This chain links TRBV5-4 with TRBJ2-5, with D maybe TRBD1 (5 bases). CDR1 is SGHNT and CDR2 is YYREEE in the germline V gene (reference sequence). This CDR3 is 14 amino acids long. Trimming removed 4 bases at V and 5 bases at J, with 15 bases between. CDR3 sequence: CASSPQGREETQYF. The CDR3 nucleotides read TGTGCCAGCAGCCCCCAGGGTCGAGAGGAGACCCAGTACTTC.

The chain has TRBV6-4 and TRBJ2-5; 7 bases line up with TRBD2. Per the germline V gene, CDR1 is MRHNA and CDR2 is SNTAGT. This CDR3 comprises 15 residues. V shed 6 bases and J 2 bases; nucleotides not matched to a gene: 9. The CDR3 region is CASSKYGTKQETQYF. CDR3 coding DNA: TGTGCCAGCAGCAAGTACGGGACTAAACAAGAGACCCAGTACTTC.

This CDR3 is CASSPPGLAVSNEQFF. The CDR3 DNA reads as TGTGCCAGCAGTCCGCCGGGACTAGCGGTTTCGAATGAGCAGTTCTTC. This chain joins TRBV7-9 and TRBJ2-1, with TRBD2 identical over 11 bases. The CDR3 covers 16 residues. In germline, CDR1 is SEHNR, CDR2 FQNEAQ (reference sequence). The junction had 11 bases not matched to a gene; V was cut back by 6 bases and J by 7 bases.

DNA of the CDR3: TGTGCCAGCAGCCAATCACAGGGGTCAGGGGCCAACGTCCTGACTTTC. Translation: CASSQSQGSGANVLTF. V usage is TRBV3-1 (or the pseudogene TRBV3-2) and J usage is TRBJ2-6; 7 bases align to TRBD1. Germline CDR1 and CDR2: LGHDT and YNNKEL (reference sequence). Trimming removed 2 bases from V and 4 bases from J; junction bases left unmatched: 5. This CDR3 is 16 amino acids long.

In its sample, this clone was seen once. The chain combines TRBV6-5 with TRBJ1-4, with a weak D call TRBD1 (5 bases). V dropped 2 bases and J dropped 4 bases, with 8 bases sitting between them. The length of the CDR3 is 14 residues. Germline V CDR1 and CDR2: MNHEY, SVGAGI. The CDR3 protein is CASSYDRDNEKLFF. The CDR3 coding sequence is TGTGCCAGCAGTTACGACAGAGATAATGAAAAACTGTTTTTT.

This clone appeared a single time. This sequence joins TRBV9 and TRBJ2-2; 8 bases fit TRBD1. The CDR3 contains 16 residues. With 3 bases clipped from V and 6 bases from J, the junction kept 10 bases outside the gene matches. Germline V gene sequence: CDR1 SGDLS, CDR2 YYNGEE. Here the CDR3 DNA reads TGTGCCAGCAGCGGAGCGAAGGACAGGGTAGCCGGGGAGCTGTTTTTT. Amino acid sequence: CASSGAKDRVAGELFF.

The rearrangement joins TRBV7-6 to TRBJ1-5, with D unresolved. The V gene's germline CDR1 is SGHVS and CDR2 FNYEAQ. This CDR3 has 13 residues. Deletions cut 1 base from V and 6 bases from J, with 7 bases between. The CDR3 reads CASSLDISQPQHF. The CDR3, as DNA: TGTGCCAGCAGCTTAGACATAAGTCAGCCCCAGCATTTT.

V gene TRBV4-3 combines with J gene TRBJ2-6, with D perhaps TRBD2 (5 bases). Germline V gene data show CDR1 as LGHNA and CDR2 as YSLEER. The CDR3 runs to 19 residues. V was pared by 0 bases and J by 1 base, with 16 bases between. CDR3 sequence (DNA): TGCGCCAGCAGCCAAGAGTGGCGGGTCCACTCTTCTGGGGCCAACGTCCTGACTTTC. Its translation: CASSQEWRVHSSGANVLTF.

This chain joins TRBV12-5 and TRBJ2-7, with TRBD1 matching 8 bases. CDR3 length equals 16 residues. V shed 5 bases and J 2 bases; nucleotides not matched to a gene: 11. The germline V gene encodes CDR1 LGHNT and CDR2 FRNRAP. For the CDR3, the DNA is TGTGCTAGTGGTCCGCGTGGACAGGGATATCCCTACGAGCAGTACTTC. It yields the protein CASGPRGQGYPYEQYF.

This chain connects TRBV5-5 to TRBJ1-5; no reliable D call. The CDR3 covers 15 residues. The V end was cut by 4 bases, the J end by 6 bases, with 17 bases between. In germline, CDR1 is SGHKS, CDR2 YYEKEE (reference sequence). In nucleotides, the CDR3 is TGTGCCAGCAGCCCGGGGAACAACCGGGGTCAGCCCCAGCATTTT. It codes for CASSPGNNRGQPQHF.

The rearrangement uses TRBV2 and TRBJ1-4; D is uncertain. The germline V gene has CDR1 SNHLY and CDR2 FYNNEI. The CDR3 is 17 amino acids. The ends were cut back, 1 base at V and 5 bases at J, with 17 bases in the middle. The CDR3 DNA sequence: TGTGCCAGCAGTGAAGTCCTTCCGGGTATTGAAAATGAAAAACTGTTTTTT. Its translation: CASSEVLPGIENEKLFF.

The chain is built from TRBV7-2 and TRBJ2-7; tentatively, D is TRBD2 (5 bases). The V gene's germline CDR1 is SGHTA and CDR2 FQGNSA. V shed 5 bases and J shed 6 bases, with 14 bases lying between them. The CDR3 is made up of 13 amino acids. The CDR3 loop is CASSRGLGFEQYF. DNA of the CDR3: TGTGCCAGCAGCCGAGGGTTGGGGTTCGAGCAGTACTTC. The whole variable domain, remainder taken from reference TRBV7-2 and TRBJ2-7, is GAGVSQSPSNKVTEKGKDVELRCDPISGHTALYWYRQSLGQGLEFLIYFQGNSAPDKSGLPSDRFSAERTGGSVSTLTIQRTQQEDSAVYLCASSRGLGFEQYFGPGTRLTVT.

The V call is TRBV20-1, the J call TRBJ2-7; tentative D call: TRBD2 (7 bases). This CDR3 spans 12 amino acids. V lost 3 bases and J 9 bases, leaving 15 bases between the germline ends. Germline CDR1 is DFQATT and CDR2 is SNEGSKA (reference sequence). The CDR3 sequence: CSASKQGGGQYF. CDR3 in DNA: TGCAGTGCTAGTAAACAGGGAGGGGGGCAGTACTTC.

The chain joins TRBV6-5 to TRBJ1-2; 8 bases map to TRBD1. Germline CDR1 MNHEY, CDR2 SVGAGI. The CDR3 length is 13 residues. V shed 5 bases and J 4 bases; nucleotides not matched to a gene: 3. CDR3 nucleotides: TGTGCCAGCAGTCGGGACAGGAGCTATGGCTACACCTTC. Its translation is CASSRDRSYGYTF.

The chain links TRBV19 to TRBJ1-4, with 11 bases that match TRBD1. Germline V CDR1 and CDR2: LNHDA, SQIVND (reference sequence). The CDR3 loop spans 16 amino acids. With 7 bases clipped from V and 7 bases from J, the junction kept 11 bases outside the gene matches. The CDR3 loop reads CASTPSGTGGSEKLFF. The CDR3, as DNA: TGTGCCAGTACCCCATCGGGGACAGGGGGGAGTGAAAAACTGTTTTTT.

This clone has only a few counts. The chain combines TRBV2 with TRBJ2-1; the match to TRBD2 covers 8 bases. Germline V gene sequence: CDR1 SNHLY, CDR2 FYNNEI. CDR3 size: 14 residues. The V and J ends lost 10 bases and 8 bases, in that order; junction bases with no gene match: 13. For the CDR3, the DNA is TGTGCCACAAACAGATTAGCGGGAAGCGATGAGCAGTTCTTC. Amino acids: CATNRLAGSDEQFF.

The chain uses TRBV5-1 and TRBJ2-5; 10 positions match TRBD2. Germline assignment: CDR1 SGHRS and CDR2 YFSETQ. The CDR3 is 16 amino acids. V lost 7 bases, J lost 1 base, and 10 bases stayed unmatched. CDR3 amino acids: CASAKGLAPFQETQYF. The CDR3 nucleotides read TGCGCCAGCGCTAAGGGACTAGCGCCATTCCAAGAGACCCAGTACTTC. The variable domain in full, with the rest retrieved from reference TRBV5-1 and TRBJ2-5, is KAGVTQTPRYLIKTRGQQVTLSCSPISGHRSVSWYQQTPGQGLQFLFEYFSETQRNKGNFPGRFSGRQFSNSRSEMNVSTLELGDSALYLCASAKGLAPFQETQYFGPGTRLLVL.

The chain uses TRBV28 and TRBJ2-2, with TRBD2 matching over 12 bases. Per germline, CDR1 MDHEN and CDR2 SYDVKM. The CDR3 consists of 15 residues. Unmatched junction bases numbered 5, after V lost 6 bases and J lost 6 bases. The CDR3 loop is CASSFRLAGAGELFF. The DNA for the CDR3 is TGTGCCAGCAGCTTTAGACTAGCGGGAGCCGGGGAGCTGTTTTTT. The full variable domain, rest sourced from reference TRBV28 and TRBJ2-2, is DVKVTQSSRYLVKRTGEKVFLECVQDMDHENMFWYRQDPGLGLRLIYFSYDVKMKEKGDIPEGYSVSREKKERFSLILESASTNQTSMYLCASSFRLAGAGELFFGEGSRLTVL.

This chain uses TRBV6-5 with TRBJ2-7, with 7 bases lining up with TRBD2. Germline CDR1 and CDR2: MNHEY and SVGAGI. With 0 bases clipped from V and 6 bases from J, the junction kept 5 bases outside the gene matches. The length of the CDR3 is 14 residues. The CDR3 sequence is CASSYSRSGGEQYF. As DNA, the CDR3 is TGTGCCAGCAGTTACTCGAGGTCGGGGGGCGAGCAGTACTTC.

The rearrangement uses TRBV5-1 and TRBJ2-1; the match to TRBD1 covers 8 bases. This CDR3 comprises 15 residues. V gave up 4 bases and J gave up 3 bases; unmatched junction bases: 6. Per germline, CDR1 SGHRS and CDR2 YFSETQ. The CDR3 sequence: CASSPGDRNYNEQFF. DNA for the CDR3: TGCGCCAGCAGCCCGGGGGACAGGAACTACAATGAGCAGTTCTTC.

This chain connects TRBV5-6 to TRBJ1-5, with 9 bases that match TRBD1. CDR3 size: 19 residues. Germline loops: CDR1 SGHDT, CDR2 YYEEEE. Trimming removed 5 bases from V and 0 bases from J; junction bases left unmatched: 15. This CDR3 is CASSISSLQGAYSNQPQHF. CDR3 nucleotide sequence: TGTGCCAGCAGTATCTCATCCCTACAGGGGGCTTATAGCAATCAGCCCCAGCATTTT.

The CDR3 nucleotides are TGTGCCAGCAGTTGGAGGGCGGGTACTAGGGGCTACACCTTC. Its translation is CASSWRAGTRGYTF. The chain employs TRBV27 and TRBJ1-2; D gene ambiguous. V was pared by 4 bases and J by 8 bases, with 17 bases between. Germline V gives CDR1 MNHEY, CDR2 SMNVEV (reference sequence). The CDR3 has 14 residues.

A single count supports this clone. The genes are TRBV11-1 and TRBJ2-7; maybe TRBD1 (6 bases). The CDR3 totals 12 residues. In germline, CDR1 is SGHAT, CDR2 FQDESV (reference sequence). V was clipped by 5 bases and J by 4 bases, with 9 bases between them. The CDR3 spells CASSRTVYEQYF. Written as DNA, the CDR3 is TGTGCCAGCAGCCGGACAGTTTACGAGCAGTACTTC.

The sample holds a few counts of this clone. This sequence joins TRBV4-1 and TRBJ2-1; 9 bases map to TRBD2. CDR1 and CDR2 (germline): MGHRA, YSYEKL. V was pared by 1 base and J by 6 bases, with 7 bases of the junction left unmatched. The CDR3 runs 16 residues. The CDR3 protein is CASSQVLAGVTNEQFF. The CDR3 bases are TGCGCCAGCAGCCAAGTGTTAGCGGGAGTTACCAATGAGCAGTTCTTC.

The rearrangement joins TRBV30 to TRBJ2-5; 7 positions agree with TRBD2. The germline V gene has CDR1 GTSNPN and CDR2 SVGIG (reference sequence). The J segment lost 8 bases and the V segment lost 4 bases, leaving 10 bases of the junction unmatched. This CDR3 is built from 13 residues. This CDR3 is CAWTPGLVETQYF. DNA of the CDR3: TGTGCCTGGACCCCCGGACTAGTTGAAACCCAGTACTTC.